The 11 T cell receptor beta chains in this list originate from one sample, sequenced in a study of T cell changes during pregnancy in multiple sclerosis (dated by TCRdb to 2018 to 2020). To prepare the library, the immunoSEQ multiplex PCR assay was applied. TCRdb holds this immuneACCESS table with in-frame rearrangements only. Some clones are missing; in checked studies, unresolved V genes explain under half, and the rest has no known cause. For this sample there are 60,000 to 70,000 clones; approximately 89% appear just once. Of the sample, 1.3% to 1.5% is held by the ten largest clones. This sample comprised peripheral blood, obtained in the third trimester of pregnancy. These receptors came from a female donor in good health, enrolled as a control in a pregnancy study.

DNA of the CDR3: TGTGCCAGCAGGGAAGGGCAGGGGAGAGGCACAGATACGCAGTATTTT. This sequence encodes CASREGQGRGTDTQYF. This chain uses TRBV7-2 with TRBJ2-3; D perhaps matches TRBD1 (6 bases). The CDR3 extends over 16 amino acids. The V end was cut by 6 bases, the J end by 1 base, with 17 bases between. Germline V gene lookup returns CDR1 SGHTA and CDR2 FQGNSA.

The genes are TRBV18 and TRBJ1-4; D is unclear. From germline, CDR1 is KGHSH and CDR2 LQKENI. V shed 6 bases and J shed 2 bases, with 7 bases lying between them. The CDR3 sequence is 13 residues long. Here the CDR3 reads CASSRYTNEKLFF. The CDR3 DNA follows: TGTGCCAGCTCCCGGTACACTAATGAAAAACTGTTTTTT.

This clone is labeled medium-sized (0.01 to 0.1%). Other nucleotide sequences from this sample produce the same CDR3. This chain joins TRBV9 and TRBJ1-5, with D perhaps matching TRBD1 (6 bases). The CDR3 runs to 15 residues. V was pared by 3 bases and J by 4 bases, with 14 bases between. CDR1 and CDR2 (germline): SGDLS, YYNGEE. The CDR3, as DNA: TGTGCCAGCAGCGATCGGGACATTATAAATCAGCCCCAGCATTTT. Protein product: CASSDRDIINQPQHF.

The table lists this clone with a count of one. The V and J genes are TRBV6-6 and TRBJ1-2; TRBD1 aligns across 7 bases. The CDR3 totals 14 residues. The trim removed 4 bases at V and 4 bases at J, leaving 6 bases unmatched. The germline V gene encodes CDR1 MNHNY and CDR2 SVGAGI (reference sequence). DNA for the CDR3: TGTGCCAGCAGTTCCACCGGACAGGCCTATGGCTACACCTTC. Protein sequence: CASSSTGQAYGYTF.

The chain has TRBV11-2 and TRBJ1-6; D may be TRBD1 (5 bases). Trimming removed 7 bases from V and 7 bases from J, with 14 bases in between. The CDR3 extends over 14 amino acids. Germline CDR1 and CDR2: SGHAT and FQNNGV. For the CDR3, the DNA is TGTGCCAGCACCTCCGCAGGGCAGAATTCACCCCTCCACTTT. It codes for CASTSAGQNSPLHF. Complete variable domain (other parts from reference TRBV11-2 and TRBJ1-6): EAGVAQSPRYKIIEKRQSVAFWCNPISGHATLYWYQQILGQGPKLLIQFQNNGVVDDSQLPKDRFSAERLKGVDSTLKIQPAKLEDSAVYLCASTSAGQNSPLHFGNGTRLTVT.

CDR3 sequence reads: CASSQVALVGELFF. CDR3 in DNA: TGCGCCAGCAGCCAAGTAGCTTTGGTCGGGGAGCTGTTTTTT. The V and J genes are TRBV4-3 and TRBJ2-2; D not resolved. Germline V gives CDR1 LGHNA, CDR2 YSLEER. The length of the CDR3 is 14 residues. Trimming cost V 1 base and J 7 bases, with 10 bases left between them.

Only a few counts were recorded for this clone. This rearrangement joins TRBV7-3 to TRBJ2-4, with D possibly TRBD1 on 5 matching bases. Per the germline V gene, CDR1 is SGHTA and CDR2 is FQGTGA. The CDR3 length is 15 residues. The V end was cut by 2 bases, the J end by 2 bases, with 10 bases between. Written as DNA, the CDR3 is TGTGCCAGCAGCTTAGGGGCAGGAACCAAAAACATTCAGTACTTC. As protein: CASSLGAGTKNIQYF. Full variable domain (remainder filled in from reference TRBV7-3 and TRBJ2-4): GAGVSQTPSNKVTEKGKYVELRCDPISGHTALYWYRQSLGQGPEFLIYFQGTGAADDSGLPNDRFFAVRPEGSVSTLKIQRTERGDSAVYLCASSLGAGTKNIQYFGAGTRLSVL.

This chain connects TRBV30 to TRBJ2-7; TRBD1 might be the D (6 bases). The CDR3 runs to 14 residues. V lost 5 bases and J lost 1, with 15 bases in between. CDR1 is GTSNPN and CDR2 is SVGIG in the germline V gene (reference sequence). The CDR3 DNA follows: TGTGCCTGGGGGGGAACAGGGCTTTCCTACGAGCAGTACTTC. Residues: CAWGGTGLSYEQYF. The whole variable domain, remainder taken from reference TRBV30 and TRBJ2-7, is SQTIHQWPATLVQPVGSPLSLECTVEGTSNPNLYWYRQAAGRGLQLLFYSVGIGQISSEVPQNLSASRPQDRQFILSSKKLLLSDSGFYLCAWGGTGLSYEQYFGPGTRLTVT.

CDR3 nucleotides: TGTGCCAGCAGCTCCTACAGGATAACGTATCCAGATACGCAGTATTTT. Protein: CASSSYRITYPDTQYF. This rearrangement joins TRBV7-2 to TRBJ2-3; D might be TRBD1 (5 bases). The CDR3 extends over 16 amino acids. CDR1 and CDR2 from the germline V gene are SGHTA and FQGNSA. V was clipped by 4 bases and J by 4 bases, with 18 bases between them. Using reference TRBV7-2 and TRBJ2-3 for the parts outside the CDR3, the full variable domain is GAGVSQSPSNKVTEKGKDVELRCDPISGHTALYWYRQSLGQGLEFLIYFQGNSAPDKSGLPSDRFSAERTGGSVSTLTIQRTQQEDSAVYLCASSSYRITYPDTQYFGPGTRLTVL.

J is TRBJ1-5 and V is TRBV30; tentative D call: TRBD1 (5 bases). CDR1 GTSNPN and CDR2 SVGIG come from the germline V gene (reference sequence). The CDR3 consists of 13 residues. Deletions cut 3 bases from V and 5 bases from J, with 11 bases between. The CDR3 region is CAWSREGDQPQHF. DNA for the CDR3: TGTGCCTGGAGCAGGGAGGGAGATCAGCCCCAGCATTTT.

The V gene is TRBV9, the J gene TRBJ2-2, with a tentative D call TRBD2 (5 bases). Trimming removed 0 bases from V and 4 bases from J, with 13 bases in between. The CDR3 extends over 16 amino acids. The germline V gene has CDR1 SGDLS and CDR2 YYNGEE. CDR3 bases: TGTGCCAGCAGCGTAGTCGCTAGCATAAGCACCGGGGAGCTGTTTTTT. Its translation: CASSVVASISTGELFF.